Listed below are T cell receptor beta chains from one sample, sequenced in a study of radiotherapy plus CTLA-4 blockade in lung cancer. Some clones are missing from TCRdb's copy, which holds only in-frame ones; the method was immunoSEQ multiplex PCR. The data hold around 91,000 clones, with around 88% observed a single time. The input for sequencing was peripheral blood, taken from a patient treated with radiotherapy plus ipilimumab. The source is a human donor with non-small cell lung cancer that progressed on radiotherapy plus ipilimumab. Each CDR3 is given with its conserved first and last residue. Fields, in order: clone size, J gene, D gene, V gene, CDR3 protein, CDR3 DNA. The D gene is left open where the match is weak. Size is omitted from some rows. Given values are once, few, many or a class for expanded clones.

size: -
J: TRBJ1-4
D: -
V: TRBV18
CDR3: CASSLGTGANEKLFF
DNA: TGTGCCAGCTCCCTAGGGACGGGTGCTAATGAAAAACTGTTTTTT

size: -
J: TRBJ2-3
D: TRBD2
V: TRBV7-3
CDR3: CASSLRLAKRGDTQYF
DNA: TGTGCCAGCAGCCTCCGACTAGCGAAAAGGGGAGATACGCAGTATTTT

size: -
J: TRBJ1-1
D: TRBD1
V: TRBV14
CDR3: CASSLDRGGTEAFF
DNA: TGTGCCAGCAGCCTGGACAGGGGTGGCACTGAAGCTTTCTTT

size: once
J: TRBJ2-1
D: -
V: TRBV9
CDR3: CASSVDAARNNEQFF
DNA: TGTGCCAGCAGCGTAGACGCGGCCCGTAACAATGAGCAGTTCTTC

size: -
J: TRBJ1-5
D: -
V: TRBV5-1
CDR3: CASSLEVGEEPQHF
DNA: TGCGCCAGCAGCTTGGAAGTTGGGGAGGAGCCCCAGCATTTT

size: -
J: TRBJ1-5
D: -
V: TRBV27
CDR3: CASKRSGDGNQPQHF
DNA: TGTGCCAGCAAAAGATCGGGGGATGGCAATCAGCCCCAGCATTTT

size: -
J: TRBJ1-4
D: -
V: TRBV6-6
CDR3: CASRKTGSNEKLFF
DNA: TGTGCCAGCAGAAAAACAGGGTCCAATGAAAAACTGTTTTTT

size: -
J: TRBJ2-7
D: -
V: TRBV21-1
CDR3: CASNSDRSVNYEQYF
DNA: TGTGCCAGCAACTCAGATAGATCGGTTAACTACGAGCAGTACTTC

size: -
J: TRBJ2-3
D: TRBD2
V: TRBV9
CDR3: CASSASFPGLAKTDTQYF
DNA: TGTGCCAGCAGCGCCTCCTTTCCGGGACTAGCGAAAACAGATACGCAGTATTTT

size: -
J: TRBJ2-3
D: TRBD1
V: TRBV6-5
CDR3: CASRATGSTDTQYF
DNA: TGTGCCAGCAGAGCGACAGGGTCCACAGATACGCAGTATTTT